Only a few counts were recorded for the clone carrying this TCR beta chain. The record originates from a study of blood T cells in healthy people across ages. The use of a sample-barcoded 5' primer and a J-beta primer mix characterized a second PCR of roughly 6 to 11 cycles. MiXCR, run by TCRdb on the 5' RACE reads, gives a single entry per CDR3 protein. The data show 800,000 or so distinct CDR3 sequences, with 20% to 25% seen just once and 3% to 4.5% held by the top ten. Germline V gives CDR1 SGHDN, CDR2 FVKESK. Trimming removed 4 bases from V and 5 bases from J, with 14 bases in between. The CDR3 totals 15 residues. The sample also formed part of further work on T cells of mothers and their children.

Sequencing input: blood. The chain recombines TRBV14 with TRBJ2-2; weak D call: TRBD2 (6 bases). This receptor was obtained from a boy younger than 18 in good health. The CDR3 nucleotides read TGTGCCAGCAGCCGTTCCGACGGGGGAACCGGGGAGCTGTTTTTT. Its protein is CASSRSDGGTGELFF.